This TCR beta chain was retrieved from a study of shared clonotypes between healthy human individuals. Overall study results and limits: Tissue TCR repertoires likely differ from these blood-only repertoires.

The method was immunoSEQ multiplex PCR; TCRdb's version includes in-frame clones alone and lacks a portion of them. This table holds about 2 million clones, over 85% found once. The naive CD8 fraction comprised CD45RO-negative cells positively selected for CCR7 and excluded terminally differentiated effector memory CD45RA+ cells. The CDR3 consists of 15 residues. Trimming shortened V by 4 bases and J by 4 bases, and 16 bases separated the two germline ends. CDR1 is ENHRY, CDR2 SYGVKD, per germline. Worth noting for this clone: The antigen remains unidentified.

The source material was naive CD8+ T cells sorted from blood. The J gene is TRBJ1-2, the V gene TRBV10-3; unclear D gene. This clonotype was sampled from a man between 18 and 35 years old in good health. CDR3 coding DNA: TGTGCCATCAGTGTCAGCTTTGCGGGAACCTATGGCTACACCTTC. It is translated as CAISVSFAGTYGYTF.